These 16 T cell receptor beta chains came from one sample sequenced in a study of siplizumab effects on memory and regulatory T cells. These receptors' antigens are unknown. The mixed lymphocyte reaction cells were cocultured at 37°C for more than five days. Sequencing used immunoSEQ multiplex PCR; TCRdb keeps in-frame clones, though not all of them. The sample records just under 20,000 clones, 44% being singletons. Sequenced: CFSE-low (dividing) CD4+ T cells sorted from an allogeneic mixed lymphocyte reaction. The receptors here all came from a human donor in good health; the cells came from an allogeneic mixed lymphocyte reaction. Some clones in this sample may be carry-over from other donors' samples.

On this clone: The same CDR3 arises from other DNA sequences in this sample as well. CDR3 in amino acids: CATSRDLGDVSYEQYF. CDR3 nucleotide sequence: TGTGCCACCAGCAGAGATTTGGGGGACGTCTCCTACGAGCAGTACTTC. The chain joins TRBV15 to TRBJ2-7; either TRBD1 or TRBD2 may fit D (5 bases each). The CDR3 length is 16 residues. Germline V gene lookup returns CDR1 LNHNV and CDR2 YYDKDF (reference sequence). V was cut by 0 bases and J by 0 bases, with 12 bases left in between. The whole variable domain, remainder taken from reference TRBV15 and TRBJ2-7, is DAMVIQNPRYQVTQFGKPVTLSCSQTLNHNVMYWYQQKSSQAPKLLFHYYDKDFNNEADTPDNFQSRRPNTSFCFLDIRSPGLGDTAMYLCATSRDLGDVSYEQYFGPGTRLTVT.

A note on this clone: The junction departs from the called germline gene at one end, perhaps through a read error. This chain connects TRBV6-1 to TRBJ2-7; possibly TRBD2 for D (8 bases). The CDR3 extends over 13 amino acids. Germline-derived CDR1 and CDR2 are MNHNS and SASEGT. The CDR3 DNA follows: TGTGCCAGCAGGCCGGGAGGGGGCTACGAGCGGTACTTC. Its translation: CASRPGGGYERYF.

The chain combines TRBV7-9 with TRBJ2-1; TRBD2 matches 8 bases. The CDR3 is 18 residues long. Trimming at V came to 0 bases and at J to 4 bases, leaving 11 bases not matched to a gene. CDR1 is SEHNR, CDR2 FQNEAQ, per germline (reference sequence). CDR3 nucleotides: TGTGCCAGCAGCTTAGCGGTTTTTGCGGGAGGACTATACAATGAGCAGTTCTTC. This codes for CASSLAVFAGGLYNEQFF.

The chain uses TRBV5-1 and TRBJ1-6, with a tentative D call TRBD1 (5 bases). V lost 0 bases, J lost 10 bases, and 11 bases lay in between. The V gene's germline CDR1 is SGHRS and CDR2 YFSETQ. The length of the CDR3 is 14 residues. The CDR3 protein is CASSLVQGGSPLHF. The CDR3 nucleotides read TGCGCCAGCAGCTTGGTTCAGGGAGGATCACCCCTCCACTTT.

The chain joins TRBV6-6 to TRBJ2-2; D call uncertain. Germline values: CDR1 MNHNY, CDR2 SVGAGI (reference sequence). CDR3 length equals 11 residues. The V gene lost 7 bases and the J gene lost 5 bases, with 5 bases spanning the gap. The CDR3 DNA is TGTGCCAGCACCGAAACCGGGGAGCTGTTTTTT. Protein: CASTETGELFF.

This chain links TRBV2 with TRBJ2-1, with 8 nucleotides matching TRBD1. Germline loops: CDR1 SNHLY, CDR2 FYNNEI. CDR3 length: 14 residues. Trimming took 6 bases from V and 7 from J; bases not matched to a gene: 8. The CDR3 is CASSDLTGVNEQFF. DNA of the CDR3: TGTGCCAGCAGCGACCTGACAGGGGTGAATGAGCAGTTCTTC.

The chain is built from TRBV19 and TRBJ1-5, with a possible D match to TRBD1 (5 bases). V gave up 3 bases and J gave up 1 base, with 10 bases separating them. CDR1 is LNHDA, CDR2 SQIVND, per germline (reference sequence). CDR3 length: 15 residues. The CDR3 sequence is CASSIQGISNQPQHF. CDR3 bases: TGTGCCAGTAGTATTCAGGGAATCAGCAATCAGCCCCAGCATTTT. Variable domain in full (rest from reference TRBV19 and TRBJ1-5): DGGITQSPKYLFRKEGQNVTLSCEQNLNHDAMYWYRQDPGQGLRLIYYSQIVNDFQKGDIAEGYSVSREKKESFPLTVTSAQKNPTAFYLCASSIQGISNQPQHFGDGTRLSIL.

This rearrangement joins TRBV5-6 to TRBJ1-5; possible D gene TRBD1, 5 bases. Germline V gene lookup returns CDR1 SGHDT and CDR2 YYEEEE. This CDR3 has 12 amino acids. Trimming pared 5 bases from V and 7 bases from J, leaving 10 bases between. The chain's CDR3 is CASRRQGQPQHF. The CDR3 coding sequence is TGTGCCAGCAGAAGGCAGGGCCAGCCCCAGCATTTT.

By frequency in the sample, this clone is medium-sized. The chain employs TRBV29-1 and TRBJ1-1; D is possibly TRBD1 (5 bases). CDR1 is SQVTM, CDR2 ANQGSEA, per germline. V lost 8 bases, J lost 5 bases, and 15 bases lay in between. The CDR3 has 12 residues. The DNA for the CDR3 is TGCAGCTGCTCGGGGGGTTGGACTGAAGCTTTCTTT. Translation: CSCSGGWTEAFF.

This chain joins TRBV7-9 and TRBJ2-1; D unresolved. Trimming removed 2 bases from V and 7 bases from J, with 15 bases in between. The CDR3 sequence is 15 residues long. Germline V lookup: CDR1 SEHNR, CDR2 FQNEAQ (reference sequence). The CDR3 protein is CASSLRYTEANEQFF. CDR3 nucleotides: TGTGCCAGCAGCTTAAGATATACAGAGGCGAATGAGCAGTTCTTC. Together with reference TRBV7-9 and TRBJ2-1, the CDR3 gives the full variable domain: DTGVSQNPRHKITKRGQNVTFRCDPISEHNRLYWYRQTLGQGPEFLTYFQNEAQLEKSRLLSDRFSAERPKGSFSTLEIQRTEQGDSAMYLCASSLRYTEANEQFFGPGTRLTVL.

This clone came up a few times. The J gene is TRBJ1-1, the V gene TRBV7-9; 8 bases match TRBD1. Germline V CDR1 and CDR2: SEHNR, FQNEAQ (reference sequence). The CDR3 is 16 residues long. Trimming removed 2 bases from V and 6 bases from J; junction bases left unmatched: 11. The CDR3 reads CASSLIGGQGTPEAFF. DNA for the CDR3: TGTGCCAGCAGCTTAATCGGAGGACAGGGTACGCCTGAAGCTTTCTTT.

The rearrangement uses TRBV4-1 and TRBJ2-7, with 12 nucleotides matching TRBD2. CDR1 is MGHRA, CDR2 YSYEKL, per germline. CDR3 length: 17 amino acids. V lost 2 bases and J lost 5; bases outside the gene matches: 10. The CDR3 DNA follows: TGCGCCAGCAGCCAACCGACTAGCGGGAGACGGCGTGACGAGCAGTACTTC. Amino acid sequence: CASSQPTSGRRRDEQYF.

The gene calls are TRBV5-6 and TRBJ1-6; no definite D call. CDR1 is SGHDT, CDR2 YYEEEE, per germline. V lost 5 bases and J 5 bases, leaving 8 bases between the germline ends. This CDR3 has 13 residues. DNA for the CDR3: TGTGCCAGCAGGACACTCAATAATTCACCCCTCCACTTT. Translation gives CASRTLNNSPLHF.

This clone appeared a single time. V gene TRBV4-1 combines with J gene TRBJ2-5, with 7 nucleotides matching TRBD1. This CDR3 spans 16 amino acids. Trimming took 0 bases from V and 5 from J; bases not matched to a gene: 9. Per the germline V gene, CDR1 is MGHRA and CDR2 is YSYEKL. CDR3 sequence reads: CASSQDWAGGAETQYF. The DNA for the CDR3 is TGCGCCAGCAGCCAAGATTGGGCAGGGGGAGCGGAGACCCAGTACTTC.

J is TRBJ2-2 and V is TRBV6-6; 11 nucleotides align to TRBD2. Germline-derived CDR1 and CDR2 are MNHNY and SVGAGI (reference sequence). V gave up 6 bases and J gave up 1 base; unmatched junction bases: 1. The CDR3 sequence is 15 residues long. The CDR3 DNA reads TGTGCCAGCAGGCTAGCGGGGGGGAACACCGGGGAGCTGTTTTTT. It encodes CASRLAGGNTGELFF.

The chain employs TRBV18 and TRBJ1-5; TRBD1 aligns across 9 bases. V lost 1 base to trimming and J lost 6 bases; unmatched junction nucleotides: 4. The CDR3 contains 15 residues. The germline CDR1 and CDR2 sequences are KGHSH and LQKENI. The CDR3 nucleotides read TGTGCCAGCTCACCACTGGGACAGGGCCTTCAGCCCCAGCATTTT. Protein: CASSPLGQGLQPQHF.